These T cell receptor beta chains were read from a single sample in a study of cytomegalovirus exposure and HLA in healthy donors. Profiled with immunoSEQ multiplex PCR; TCRdb holds only in-frame clones, not every one. This listing includes 100,000 to 150,000 clones. Material for sequencing was PBMCs. The receptors shown here come from a man aged 18 to 35 in good health and CMV-seronegative. Each CDR3 is given with its conserved first and last residue. D genes are given only for firm matches.

j_call: TRBJ2-1; v_call: TRBV2; d_call: .; cdr3_aa: CASSKGSTYNEQFF
j_call: TRBJ2-1; v_call: TRBV10-3; d_call: TRBD2; cdr3_aa: CAISEDLREQYNEQFF
j_call: TRBJ1-6; v_call: TRBV2; d_call: .; cdr3_aa: CASSAAGGNSPLHF
j_call: TRBJ2-2; v_call: TRBV2; d_call: .; cdr3_aa: CASRPTDTNTGELFF
j_call: TRBJ2-1; v_call: TRBV29-1; d_call: TRBD2; cdr3_aa: CSARPRGDYNEQFF
j_call: TRBJ1-6; v_call: TRBV5-1; d_call: .; cdr3_aa: CASSSGPAGSPLHF
j_call: TRBJ2-2; v_call: TRBV20-1; d_call: .; cdr3_aa: CSARRAGELFF
j_call: TRBJ1-1; v_call: TRBV19; d_call: .; cdr3_aa: CASREDLNTEAFF
j_call: TRBJ1-2; v_call: TRBV28; d_call: .; cdr3_aa: CASSWSGGYGYTF
j_call: TRBJ1-3; v_call: TRBV10-3; d_call: .; cdr3_aa: CAISEQAGGNTIYF
j_call: TRBJ2-7; v_call: TRBV15; d_call: TRBD2; cdr3_aa: CATSRDWGRGGRSYEQYF
j_call: TRBJ2-5; v_call: TRBV11-2; d_call: TRBD2; cdr3_aa: CASSLVWEGTETQYF
j_call: TRBJ1-2; v_call: TRBV16; d_call: TRBD1; cdr3_aa: CASSQSATGKNYGYTF
j_call: TRBJ2-1; v_call: TRBV9; d_call: .; cdr3_aa: CASSPYEGGLGDNEQFF
j_call: TRBJ2-7; v_call: TRBV6-1; d_call: .; cdr3_aa: CASSERPDISYEQYF
j_call: TRBJ2-7; v_call: TRBV4-1; d_call: .; cdr3_aa: CASSQAGQYEQYF
j_call: TRBJ1-4; v_call: TRBV27; d_call: TRBD1; cdr3_aa: CASSQTGVNEKLFF
j_call: TRBJ2-2; v_call: TRBV6-5; d_call: .; cdr3_aa: CASSITGSNTGELFF
j_call: TRBJ2-7; v_call: TRBV9; d_call: TRBD1; cdr3_aa: CASSDGTDYEQYF
j_call: TRBJ2-3; v_call: TRBV28; d_call: .; cdr3_aa: CASSLGGTSSTDTQYF
j_call: TRBJ1-2; v_call: TRBV5-1; d_call: .; cdr3_aa: CASSLKGGGDGYTF
j_call: TRBJ1-4; v_call: TRBV30; d_call: .; cdr3_aa: CAWSSGEGKLFF
j_call: TRBJ2-3; v_call: TRBV7-6; d_call: TRBD2; cdr3_aa: CASSLVGLGTDTQYF
j_call: TRBJ1-2; v_call: TRBV29-1; d_call: TRBD1; cdr3_aa: CSVEGGQGAGGYTF
j_call: TRBJ2-1; v_call: TRBV15; d_call: TRBD2; cdr3_aa: CATSRALAGSHYNEQFF
j_call: TRBJ2-7; v_call: TRBV7-9; d_call: .; cdr3_aa: CASSLGAILYEQYF
j_call: TRBJ2-1; v_call: TRBV27; d_call: TRBD2; cdr3_aa: CASSPRTSEQFF
j_call: TRBJ2-7; v_call: TRBV11-2; d_call: .; cdr3_aa: CASSFISEPHYEQYF
j_call: TRBJ1-2; v_call: TRBV11-2; d_call: .; cdr3_aa: CASSPFTGSLYGYTF
j_call: TRBJ2-1; v_call: TRBV27; d_call: TRBD1; cdr3_aa: CASSSGQGAAVF
j_call: TRBJ2-7; v_call: TRBV5-6; d_call: .; cdr3_aa: CASSPKGYYEQYF
j_call: TRBJ1-1; v_call: TRBV27; d_call: .; cdr3_aa: CASSLPGSRGITEAFF
j_call: TRBJ1-2; v_call: TRBV6-1; d_call: .; cdr3_aa: CASSESSYYGYTF
j_call: TRBJ1-2; v_call: TRBV7-8; d_call: TRBD1; cdr3_aa: CASSLEGTDHYGYTF
j_call: TRBJ2-7; v_call: TRBV29-1; d_call: .; cdr3_aa: CSVEWDIDYEQYF
j_call: TRBJ1-1; v_call: TRBV13; d_call: .; cdr3_aa: CASSLGVLHPNTEAFF
j_call: TRBJ2-4; v_call: TRBV27; d_call: TRBD1; cdr3_aa: CASSPRQGGIQYF
j_call: TRBJ1-1; v_call: TRBV5-4; d_call: .; cdr3_aa: CASTSLTSEAFF
j_call: TRBJ2-3; v_call: TRBV7-2; d_call: TRBD2; cdr3_aa: CASSFGRLGGGIDTQYF
j_call: TRBJ2-7; v_call: TRBV5-5; d_call: TRBD1; cdr3_aa: CASSSDRGAQEEQYF
j_call: TRBJ2-1; v_call: TRBV19; d_call: TRBD2; cdr3_aa: CASSLLAGERFNEQFF
j_call: TRBJ2-7; v_call: TRBV18; d_call: .; cdr3_aa: CASSPRKGSYEQYF
j_call: TRBJ2-3; v_call: TRBV5-4; d_call: .; cdr3_aa: CASSSTSSAQYF
j_call: TRBJ2-7; v_call: TRBV7-9; d_call: .; cdr3_aa: CASSLVASEQYF
j_call: TRBJ1-5; v_call: TRBV28; d_call: .; cdr3_aa: CASSLGGGILLYSNQPQHF
j_call: TRBJ1-2; v_call: TRBV4-2; d_call: .; cdr3_aa: CASSRGGAGRIYGYTF
j_call: TRBJ2-3; v_call: TRBV9; d_call: TRBD2; cdr3_aa: CASSVSGGLYTDTQYF
j_call: TRBJ2-7; v_call: TRBV2; d_call: TRBD1; cdr3_aa: CASRGQGPYEQYF
j_call: TRBJ2-3; v_call: TRBV6-5; d_call: .; cdr3_aa: CASSYETVSRTDTQYF
j_call: TRBJ2-1; v_call: TRBV9; d_call: TRBD1; cdr3_aa: CASSVAGDSYNEQFF
j_call: TRBJ2-7; v_call: TRBV9; d_call: TRBD1; cdr3_aa: CASSPRDRLYEQYF
j_call: TRBJ1-4; v_call: TRBV30; d_call: .; cdr3_aa: CAWSVHLSEKLFF
j_call: TRBJ1-1; v_call: TRBV7-9; d_call: .; cdr3_aa: CASSLTGENTEAFF